This T cell receptor beta chain originates from a study of blood T cells in healthy people across ages. Study results and caveats: Age showed a roughly linear inverse relationship with TCR beta diversity per million T cells.

PCR was performed a second time for about 7 to 12 cycles using a sample-barcoded 5' primer and a J-beta primer mix. Each CDR3 protein gets one entry after TCRdb re-called the 5' RACE reads with MiXCR. This table has approximately 2,000,000 distinct CDR3 sequences, about 39% appearing once. The sample, about 10 milliliters of peripheral blood, was drawn from each donor. PBMCs were isolated at a quantity of at least 6 million per sample. The length of the CDR3 is 15 residues. The germline V gene encodes CDR1 LNHNV and CDR2 YYDKDF (reference sequence). V was shortened by 0 bases and J by 2 bases, with 8 bases between the two germline ends. This clonotype showed up just a few times. What it binds is unknown.

The specimen was blood. The chain has TRBV15 and TRBJ1-5, with D unclear. This receptor was taken from a human donor in good health. For the CDR3, the DNA is TGTGCCACCAGCAGAGATCCTTTGGGCAATCAGCCCCAGCATTTT. Its protein is CATSRDPLGNQPQHF.